The clone carrying this T cell receptor (beta chain) was detected a few times. The record originates from a study of tumour-infiltrating T cells in Burkitt lymphoma. Study background: The Burkitt lymphoma cohort spanned all epidemiological subtypes.

Clones were read by immunoSEQ multiplex PCR, and TCRdb kept only the in-frame ones, dropping some. Of some 2,500 clones listed, approximately 15% are singletons. The CDR3 loop spans 14 amino acids. Germline CDR1 reads SGDLS; CDR2 reads YYNGEE. Trimming shortened V by 0 bases and J by 4 bases, and 10 bases separated the two germline ends. This receptor was taken from a human donor with Burkitt lymphoma. The sample taken for sequencing was tumor tissue. The chain employs TRBV9 and TRBJ1-1; D not resolved. In nucleotides, the CDR3 is TGTGCCAGCAGCGTAGTAAGTGGTGGCACTGAAGCTTTCTTT. Residues: CASSVVSGGTEAFF.